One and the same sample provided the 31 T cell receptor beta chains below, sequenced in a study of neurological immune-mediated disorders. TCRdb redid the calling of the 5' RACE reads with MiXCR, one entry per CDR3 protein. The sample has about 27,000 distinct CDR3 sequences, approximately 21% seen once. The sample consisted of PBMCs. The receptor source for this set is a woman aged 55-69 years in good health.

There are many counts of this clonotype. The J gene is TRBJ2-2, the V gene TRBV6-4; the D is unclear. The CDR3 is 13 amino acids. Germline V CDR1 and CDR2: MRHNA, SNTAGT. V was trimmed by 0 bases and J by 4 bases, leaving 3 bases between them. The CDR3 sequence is CASSDSTTGELFF. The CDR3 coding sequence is TGTGCCAGCAGTGACTCAACCACCGGGGAGCTGTTTTTT.

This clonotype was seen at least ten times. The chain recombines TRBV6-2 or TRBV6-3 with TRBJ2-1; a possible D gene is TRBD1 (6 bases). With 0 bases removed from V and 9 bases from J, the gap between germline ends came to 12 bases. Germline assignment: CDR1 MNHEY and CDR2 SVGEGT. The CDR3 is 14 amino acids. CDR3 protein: CASSYSSTGSEQFF. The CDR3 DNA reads TGTGCCAGCAGTTACTCGTCGACAGGTTCTGAGCAGTTCTTC.

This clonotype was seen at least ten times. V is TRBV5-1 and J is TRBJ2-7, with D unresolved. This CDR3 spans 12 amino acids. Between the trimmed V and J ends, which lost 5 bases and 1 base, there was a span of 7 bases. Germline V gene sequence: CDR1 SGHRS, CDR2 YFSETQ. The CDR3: CASRADSYEQYF. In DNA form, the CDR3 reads TGCGCCAGCAGGGCCGATTCCTACGAGCAGTACTTC.

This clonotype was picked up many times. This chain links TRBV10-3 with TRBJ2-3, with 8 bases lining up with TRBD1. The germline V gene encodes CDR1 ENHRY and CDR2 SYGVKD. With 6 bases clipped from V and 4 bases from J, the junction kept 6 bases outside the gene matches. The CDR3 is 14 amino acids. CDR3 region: CAIRQGAGADTQYF. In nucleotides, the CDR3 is TGTGCCATCAGGCAGGGGGCTGGGGCAGATACGCAGTATTTT.

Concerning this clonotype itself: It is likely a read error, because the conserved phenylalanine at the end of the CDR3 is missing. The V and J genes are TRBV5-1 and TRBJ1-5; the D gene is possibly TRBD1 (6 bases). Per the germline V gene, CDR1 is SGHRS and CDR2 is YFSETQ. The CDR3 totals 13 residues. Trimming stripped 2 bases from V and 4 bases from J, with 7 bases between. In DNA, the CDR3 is TGCGCCAGCAGCTTAAGGGGGAATCAGCCCCAGCATTCT. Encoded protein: CASSLRGNQPQHS.

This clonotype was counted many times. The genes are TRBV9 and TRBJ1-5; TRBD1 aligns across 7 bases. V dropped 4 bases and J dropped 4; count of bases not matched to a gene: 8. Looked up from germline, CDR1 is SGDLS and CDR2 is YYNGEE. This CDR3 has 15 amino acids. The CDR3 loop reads CASSTTGTENQPQHF. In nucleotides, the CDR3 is TGTGCCAGCAGCACGACCGGGACAGAGAATCAGCCCCAGCATTTT.

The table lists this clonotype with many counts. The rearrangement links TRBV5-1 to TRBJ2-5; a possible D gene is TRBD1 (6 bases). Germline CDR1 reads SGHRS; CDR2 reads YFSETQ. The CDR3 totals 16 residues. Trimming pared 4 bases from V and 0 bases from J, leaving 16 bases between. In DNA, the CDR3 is TGCGCCAGCAGCACCCTCGGGACAACCTACCAAGAGACCCAGTACTTC. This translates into CASSTLGTTYQETQYF.

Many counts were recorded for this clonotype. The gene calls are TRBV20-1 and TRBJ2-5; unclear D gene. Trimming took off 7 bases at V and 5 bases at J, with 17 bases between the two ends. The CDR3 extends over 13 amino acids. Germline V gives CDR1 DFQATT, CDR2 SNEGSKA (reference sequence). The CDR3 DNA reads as TGCAGTGACAAGCAACAGCCCGGGGAGACCCAGTACTTC. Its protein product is CSDKQQPGETQYF.

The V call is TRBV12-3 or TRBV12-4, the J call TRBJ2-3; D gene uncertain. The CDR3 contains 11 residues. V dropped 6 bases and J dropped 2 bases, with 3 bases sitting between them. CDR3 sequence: CASRYTDTQYF. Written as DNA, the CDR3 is TGTGCCAGCAGGTACACAGATACGCAGTATTTT.

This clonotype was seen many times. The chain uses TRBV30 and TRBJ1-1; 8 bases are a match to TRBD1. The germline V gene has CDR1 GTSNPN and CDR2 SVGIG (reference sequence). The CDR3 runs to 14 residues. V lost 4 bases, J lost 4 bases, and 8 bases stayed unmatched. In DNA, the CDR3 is TGTGCCTGGAATCCAGGACAGGGTTCCACTGAAGCTTTCTTT. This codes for CAWNPGQGSTEAFF.

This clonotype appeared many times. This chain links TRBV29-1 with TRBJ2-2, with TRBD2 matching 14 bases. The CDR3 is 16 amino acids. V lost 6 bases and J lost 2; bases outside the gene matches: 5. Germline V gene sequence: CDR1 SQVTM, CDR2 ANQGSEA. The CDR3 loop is CSVPGLAGANTGELFF. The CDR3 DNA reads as TGCAGCGTCCCGGGACTAGCGGGGGCCAACACCGGGGAGCTGTTTTTT.

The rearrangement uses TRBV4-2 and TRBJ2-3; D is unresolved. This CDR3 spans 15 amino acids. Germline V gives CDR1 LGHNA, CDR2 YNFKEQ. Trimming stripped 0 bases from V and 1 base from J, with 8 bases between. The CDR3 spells CASSQEGQGTDTQYF. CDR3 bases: TGTGCCAGCAGCCAAGAAGGGCAGGGCACAGATACGCAGTATTTT.

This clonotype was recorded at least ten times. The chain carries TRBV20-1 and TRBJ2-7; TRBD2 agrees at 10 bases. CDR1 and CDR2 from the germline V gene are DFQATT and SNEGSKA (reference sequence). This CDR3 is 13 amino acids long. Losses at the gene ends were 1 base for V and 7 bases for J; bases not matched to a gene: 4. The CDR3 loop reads CSARVLAGVEQYF. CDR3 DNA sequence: TGCAGTGCTAGAGTTCTAGCGGGAGTAGAGCAGTACTTC.

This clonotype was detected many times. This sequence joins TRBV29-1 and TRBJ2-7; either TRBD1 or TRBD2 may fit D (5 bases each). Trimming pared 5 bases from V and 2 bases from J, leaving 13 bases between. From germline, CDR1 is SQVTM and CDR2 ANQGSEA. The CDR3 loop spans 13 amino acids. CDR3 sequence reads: CSVKLPGPYEQYF. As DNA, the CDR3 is TGCAGCGTTAAACTCCCGGGACCCTACGAGCAGTACTTC.

CDR3 in amino acids: CATIDRDGGRELFF. In nucleotides, the CDR3 is TGTGCCACCATTGACCGGGACGGGGGTCGGGAGCTGTTTTTT. V gene TRBV24-1 combines with J gene TRBJ2-2; D perhaps matches TRBD2 (6 bases). The CDR3 contains 14 residues. The germline gives CDR1 KGHDR, CDR2 SFDVKD. Trimming took 8 bases from V and 9 from J, leaving 18 bases between them.

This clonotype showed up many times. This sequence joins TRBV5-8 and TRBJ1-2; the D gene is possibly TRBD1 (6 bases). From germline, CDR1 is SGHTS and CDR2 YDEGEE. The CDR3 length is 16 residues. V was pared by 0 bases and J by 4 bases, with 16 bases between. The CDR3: CASSLDRAPRGYGYTF. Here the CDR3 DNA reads TGTGCCAGCAGCTTGGACAGGGCCCCACGAGGCTATGGCTACACCTTC.

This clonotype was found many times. The CDR3 sequence is CAAGDSGIRPQHF. For the CDR3, the DNA is TGTGCGGCAGGGGACTCTGGGATCAGGCCCCAGCATTTT. The chain couples TRBV6-2 or TRBV6-3 to TRBJ1-5; TRBD1 might be the D (6 bases). This CDR3 is built from 13 residues. The germline V gene encodes CDR1 MNHEY and CDR2 SVGEGT.

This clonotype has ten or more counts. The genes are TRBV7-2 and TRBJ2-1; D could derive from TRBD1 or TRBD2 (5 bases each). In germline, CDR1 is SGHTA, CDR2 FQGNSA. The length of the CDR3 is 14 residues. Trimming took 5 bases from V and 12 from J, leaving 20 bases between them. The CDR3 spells CASSGGGPPVWQFF. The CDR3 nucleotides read TGTGCCAGCAGCGGTGGGGGACCCCCTGTTTGGCAGTTCTTC.

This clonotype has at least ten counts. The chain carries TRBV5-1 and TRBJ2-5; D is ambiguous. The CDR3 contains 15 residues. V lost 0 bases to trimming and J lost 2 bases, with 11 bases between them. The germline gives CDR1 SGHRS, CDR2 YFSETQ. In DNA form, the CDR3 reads TGCGCCAGCAGCTTGGACCCGCACCGTCAAGAGACCCAGTACTTC. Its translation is CASSLDPHRQETQYF.

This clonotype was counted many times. The DNA for the CDR3 is TGTGCCAGCAGTCTGGACAGCTCTGGAAACACCATATATTTT. This gives the protein CASSLDSSGNTIYF. The chain recombines TRBV6-2 or TRBV6-3 with TRBJ1-3; TRBD1 is a possible D gene (6 bases). CDR3 length: 14 residues. Germline loops: CDR1 MNHEY, CDR2 SVGEGT. V dropped 5 bases and J dropped 0 bases, with 8 bases sitting between them.

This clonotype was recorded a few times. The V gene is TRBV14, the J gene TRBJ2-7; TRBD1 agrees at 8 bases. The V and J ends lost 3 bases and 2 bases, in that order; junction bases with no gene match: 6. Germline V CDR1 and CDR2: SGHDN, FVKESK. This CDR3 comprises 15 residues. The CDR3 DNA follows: TGTGCCAGCAGCCATGGGACAGGTGGTGCCTACGAGCAGTACTTC. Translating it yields CASSHGTGGAYEQYF.

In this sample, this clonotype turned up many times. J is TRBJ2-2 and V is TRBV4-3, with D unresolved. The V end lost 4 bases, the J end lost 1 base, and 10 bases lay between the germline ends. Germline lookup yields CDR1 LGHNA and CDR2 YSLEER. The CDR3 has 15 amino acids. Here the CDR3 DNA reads TGCGCCAGCAGCCCTCGGCCACAGAACACCGGGGAGCTGTTTTTT. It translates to CASSPRPQNTGELFF.

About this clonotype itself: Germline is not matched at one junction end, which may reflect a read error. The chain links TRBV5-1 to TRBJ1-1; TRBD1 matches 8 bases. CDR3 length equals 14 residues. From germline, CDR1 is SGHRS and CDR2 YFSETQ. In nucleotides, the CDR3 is TGCGGCAGCAGAAAGACAGGGGAGGCCTCTGAAGCTTTCTTT. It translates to CGSRKTGEASEAFF.

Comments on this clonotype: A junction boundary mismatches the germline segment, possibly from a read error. CDR3 region: CASNQDLNGQQYF. For the CDR3, the DNA is TGTGCCAGCAACCAAGACCTCAACGGACAGCAGTACTTC. V is TRBV14 and J is TRBJ2-7; D not resolved. Germline V gene data show CDR1 as SGHDN and CDR2 as FVKESK. CDR3 length equals 13 residues.

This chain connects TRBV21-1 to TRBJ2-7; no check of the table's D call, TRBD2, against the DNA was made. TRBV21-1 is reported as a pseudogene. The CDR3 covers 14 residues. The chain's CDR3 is CASRGTSGTFEQYF. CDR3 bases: TGTGCCAGCAGGGGGACTAGCGGGACGTTTGAGCAGTACTTC.

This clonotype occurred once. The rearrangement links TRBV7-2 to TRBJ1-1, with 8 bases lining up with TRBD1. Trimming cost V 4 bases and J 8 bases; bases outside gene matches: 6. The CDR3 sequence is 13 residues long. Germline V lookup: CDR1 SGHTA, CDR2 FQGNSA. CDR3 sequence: CASSYGQGGEAFF. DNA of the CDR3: TGTGCCAGCAGCTATGGACAGGGCGGGGAAGCTTTCTTT.

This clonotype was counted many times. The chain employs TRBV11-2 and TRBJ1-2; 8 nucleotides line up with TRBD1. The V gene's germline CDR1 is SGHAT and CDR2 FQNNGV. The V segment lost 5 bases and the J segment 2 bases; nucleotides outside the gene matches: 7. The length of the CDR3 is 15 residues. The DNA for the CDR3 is TGTGCCAGCAGCCCGGGACAGGCTTGGAACTATGGCTACACCTTC. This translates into CASSPGQAWNYGYTF.

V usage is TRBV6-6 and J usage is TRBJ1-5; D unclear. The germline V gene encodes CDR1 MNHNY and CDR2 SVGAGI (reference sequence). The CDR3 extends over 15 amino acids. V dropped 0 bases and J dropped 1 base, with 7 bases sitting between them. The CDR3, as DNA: TGTGCCAGCAGTTACTCTGGCACAAGCAATCAGCCCCAGCATTTT. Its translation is CASSYSGTSNQPQHF.

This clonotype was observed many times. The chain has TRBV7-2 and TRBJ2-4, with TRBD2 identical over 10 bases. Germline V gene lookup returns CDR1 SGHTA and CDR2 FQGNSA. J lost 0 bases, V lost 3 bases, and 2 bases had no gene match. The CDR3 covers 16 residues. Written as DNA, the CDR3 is TGTGCCAGCAGCTTTAGACTAGCGGGAGCCAAAAACATTCAGTACTTC. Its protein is CASSFRLAGAKNIQYF.

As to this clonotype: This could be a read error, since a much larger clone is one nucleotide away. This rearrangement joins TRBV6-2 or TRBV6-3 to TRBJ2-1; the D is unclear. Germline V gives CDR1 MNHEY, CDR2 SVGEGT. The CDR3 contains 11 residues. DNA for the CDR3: TGTGTCAGCAGGCGCGACAATGAGCAGTTCTTC. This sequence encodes CVSRRDNEQFF.

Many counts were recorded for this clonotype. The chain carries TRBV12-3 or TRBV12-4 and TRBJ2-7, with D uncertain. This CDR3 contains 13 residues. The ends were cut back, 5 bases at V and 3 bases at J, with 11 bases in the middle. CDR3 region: CASSVDGVYEQYF. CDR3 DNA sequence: TGTGCCAGCAGTGTTGATGGGGTCTACGAGCAGTACTTC.